This is a list of T cell receptor beta chains from one sample in a study of post-analysis software for immune sequencing data. TCRdb re-called the PCR reads with MiXCR, one entry per CDR3 protein. The sample lists about 500,000 distinct CDR3 sequences; around 40% were seen once. The sample comprised blood. These TCRs come from a girl under 18 with multiple sclerosis. Both conserved end residues are part of each CDR3. A D gene is named only where the DNA matches it firmly. Where a row states a size, it is once, few, many or the class of an expanded clone; other rows omit it.

TGCAGTGCTATAGAACTAGCGGGAGGGAATGAGCAGTTCTTC CSAIELAGGNEQFF TRBD2 TRBJ2-1 few TRBV20-1
TGTGCCAGCAGCTTACAGGGGCTCTCGAACACCGGGGAGCTGTTTTTT CASSLQGLSNTGELFF NA TRBJ2-2 NA TRBV7-9
TGTGCCAGCTCTCGCGGAGCGGAATATCCACCCACAGATACGCAGTATTTT CASSRGAEYPPTDTQYF NA TRBJ2-3 NA TRBV2
TGTGCCAGCAGTTCCAGAGTAGCGGGAGGCAACAATGAGCAGTTCTTC CASSSRVAGGNNEQFF TRBD2 TRBJ2-1 NA TRBV27
TGCGCCAGCAGCTTGGACGGGGGCCACAATCAGCCCCAGCATTTT CASSLDGGHNQPQHF NA TRBJ1-5 NA TRBV5-1
TGCAGTGCCAGTGAGTCTAGGTCGGACGAGCAGTACTTC CSASESRSDEQYF NA TRBJ2-7 NA TRBV20-1
TGTGCCAGCAGCTTAGCTTCTCGGGGCCGGACCCAGTACTTC CASSLASRGRTQYF NA TRBJ2-5 NA TRBV7-2
TGCAGTGGTTCCGGTATGGACTATGGCTACACCTTC CSGSGMDYGYTF NA TRBJ1-2 few TRBV20-1
TGCGCCAGCAGCTTGGGTACTAGCGGGAGGGCCAGGACCTACGAGCAGTACTTC CASSLGTSGRARTYEQYF TRBD2 TRBJ2-7 many TRBV5-1
TGCGCCAGCAGTATTATGGGGGGCGGTCAGCCCCAGCATTTT CASSIMGGGQPQHF NA TRBJ1-5 NA TRBV5-1
TGTGCCAGCAGTAACGGACAGGGGACGACCTACGAGCAGTACTTC CASSNGQGTTYEQYF TRBD1 TRBJ2-7 NA TRBV12-3/TRBV12-4
TGCAGTGCTGGGGGGGGGGTAGACCACGAGCAGTACTTC CSAGGGVDHEQYF TRBD2 TRBJ2-7 few TRBV20-1
TGTGCCACCGAGGGGACAGGGAATGGCTACACCTTC CATEGTGNGYTF TRBD1 TRBJ1-2 few TRBV24-1
TGTGCCAGCAGCCCCTCTACAACACAGGGGACATGGGCCAACGTCCTGACTTTC CASSPSTTQGTWANVLTF TRBD1 TRBJ2-6 once TRBV7-9
TGCAGCGCTAGTCGTGGGGGGATTGAGAACTACGAGCAGTACTTC CSASRGGIENYEQYF NA TRBJ2-7 NA TRBV20-1
TGCAGTGCGTGGACAGGGTTTGATAATTCACCCCTCCACTTT CSAWTGFDNSPLHF TRBD1 TRBJ1-6 NA TRBV20-1
TGTGCCAGCAGCTTAGGGGTCGGGACGAACAATGAGCAGTTCTTC CASSLGVGTNNEQFF NA TRBJ2-1 NA TRBV7-6
TGTGCCAGCAGCTTAAGCGGGAGGGAAACCTACGAGCAGTACTTC CASSLSGRETYEQYF TRBD2 TRBJ2-7 NA TRBV7-2
TGCAGTGCTACCCGCCGGACGAACCCAGATACGCAGTATTTT CSATRRTNPDTQYF NA TRBJ2-3 NA TRBV20-1
TGTGCCAGCAGTTTCCAGGGACGCCCGCAGGCAGATACGCAGTATTTT CASSFQGRPQADTQYF NA TRBJ2-3 few TRBV28
TGCAGCGTTGGAGTAGCGGCGAACACCGGGGAGCTGTTTTTT CSVGVAANTGELFF NA TRBJ2-2 NA TRBV29-1
TGTGCCTGGAGTGTCGGGACTAGTGACCCTGCTTCAGAGCAGTTCTTC CAWSVGTSDPASEQFF TRBD2 TRBJ2-1 NA TRBV30
TGCGCCAGCAGCCCTGATTCAGGGGAAGAGACCCAGTACTTC CASSPDSGEETQYF NA TRBJ2-5 many TRBV5-1
TGTGCCAGCAGCTTTGGGACAGAGAGCTACGAGCAGTACTTC CASSFGTESYEQYF TRBD1 TRBJ2-7 NA TRBV7-2
TGTGCTAGTGCCTCAGGTAACCAAGAGACCCAGTACTTC CASASGNQETQYF NA TRBJ2-5 NA TRBV12-5
TGCAGCGTTGAATCGAGGGGGGGACCCTTATCCTACGAGCAGTACTTC CSVESRGGPLSYEQYF NA TRBJ2-7 NA TRBV29-1
TGCAGTGCTAGTGACGGGACTAGCGAGAAGACTTACGAGCAGTACTTC CSASDGTSEKTYEQYF TRBD2 TRBJ2-7 few TRBV20-1
TGCGCCAGCAGCGCCGGAGAGGGGTCCTACGAGCAGTACTTC CASSAGEGSYEQYF NA TRBJ2-7 NA TRBV5-1
TGTGCCACCAGCAGACTAACTAGCGGGAGGGAGACCCAGTACTTC CATSRLTSGRETQYF TRBD2 TRBJ2-5 NA TRBV15
TGCGCCAGCAGCCAAGTGAGGGCCACGAACACTGAAGCTTTCTTT CASSQVRATNTEAFF NA TRBJ1-1 NA TRBV4-1
TGCGCCAGCAGCCCCTCGACAGGGGGAACCCACGAGCAGTACTTC CASSPSTGGTHEQYF TRBD1 TRBJ2-7 NA TRBV5-1
TGCGCCAGCAGCACTTACAGGGGCGATCAGCCCCAGCATTTT CASSTYRGDQPQHF TRBD1 TRBJ1-5 NA TRBV5-1